The present T cell receptor beta chain was sequenced within a study of cytomegalovirus exposure and HLA in healthy donors. Overall study results and limits: Most CMV-associated TCR beta chains were later found to appear HLA-restricted. Later analysis identified several of the most significant clusters that appeared linked to common viral pathogens.

The PCR contained 60 Vbeta and 13 Jbeta primers. In the authors' workflow: About 9.9 million of the about 80 million unique TCR beta chains counted in a later analysis were shared. Sequencing used immunoSEQ multiplex PCR; TCRdb keeps in-frame clones, though not all of them. V, J and clone size derive from that table, while D and trimming were established from the DNA sequence. The sample comprises roughly 140,000 clones, 65% to 85% of which are singletons, and 2.5% rests with the top ten. This clone has more than one count but fewer than ten. Its matching antigen is unknown. V dropped 4 bases and J dropped 9 bases, with 10 bases sitting between them. The CDR3 length is 13 residues. Germline V gene data show CDR1 as SGHTA and CDR2 as FQGTGA.

Sequencing was carried out using PBMCs. The gene calls are TRBV7-3 and TRBJ1-6; a weak D match, TRBD1 (5 bases). The sequence was collected from a male donor in good health and CMV-seronegative. CDR3 bases: TGTGCCAGCAGCTCGACAGTTCGTTCACCCCTCCACTTT. It yields the protein CASSSTVRSPLHF. Full variable domain (remainder filled in from reference TRBV7-3 and TRBJ1-6): GAGVSQTPSNKVTEKGKYVELRCDPISGHTALYWYRQSLGQGPEFLIYFQGTGAADDSGLPNDRFFAVRPEGSVSTLKIQRTERGDSAVYLCASSSTVRSPLHFGNGTRLTVT.